These 19 T cell receptor beta chains share one sample of origin, sequenced in a study of T cell responses to AZD1222 COVID-19 vaccine. TCRdb's table, derived via immunoSEQ multiplex PCR, lists solely in-frame clones and lacks some. Among some 100,000 clones listed, about 87% were seen once. Sequencing used peripheral blood, obtained 28 days after the second AZD1222 dose. Every receptor here comes from an adult who received the AZD1222 COVID-19 vaccine.

This clone has more than one count but fewer than ten. The gene calls are TRBV3-1 (or the pseudogene TRBV3-2) and TRBJ1-4; D may be TRBD1 (6 bases). The CDR3 runs 15 residues. V was cut by 4 bases and J by 5 bases, with 14 bases left in between. CDR1 and CDR2 (germline): LGHDT, YNNKEL (reference sequence). The CDR3 region has the DNA TGTGCCAGCAGCCGACAGACAGGCCCAAATGAAAAACTGTTTTTT. Encoded protein: CASSRQTGPNEKLFF.

This clone has a single count. The chain employs TRBV4-3 and TRBJ2-1, with D possibly being TRBD2 (5 bases). CDR1 is LGHNA and CDR2 is YSLEER in the germline V gene. The V end lost 3 bases, the J end lost 4 bases, and 13 bases lay between the germline ends. The length of the CDR3 is 15 residues. Written as DNA, the CDR3 is TGCGCCAGCAGCCAGTCGGCGGGTGGTTACAATGAGCAGTTCTTC. Translation: CASSQSAGGYNEQFF.

This clone has just one count. V is TRBV15 and J is TRBJ2-3; D may be TRBD1 or TRBD2 (5 bases each). Germline lookup yields CDR1 LNHNV and CDR2 YYDKDF (reference sequence). V shed 2 bases and J shed 0 bases, with 12 bases lying between them. There are 16 residues in the CDR3. The CDR3 protein is CATSRRRDGSTDTQYF. DNA for the CDR3: TGTGCCACCAGCAGACGTCGGGACGGAAGCACAGATACGCAGTATTTT. Full variable domain (rest looked up from reference TRBV15 and TRBJ2-3): DAMVIQNPRYQVTQFGKPVTLSCSQTLNHNVMYWYQQKSSQAPKLLFHYYDKDFNNEADTPDNFQSRRPNTSFCFLDIRSPGLGDTAMYLCATSRRRDGSTDTQYFGPGTRLTVL.

The chain couples TRBV27 to TRBJ1-5; 7 bases agree with TRBD1. This CDR3 has 15 amino acids. CDR1 is MNHEY and CDR2 is SMNVEV in the germline V gene (reference sequence). J was trimmed by 3 bases and V by 2 bases; bases with no gene match: 4. The CDR3 sequence is CASSLNRGPNQPQHF. As DNA, the CDR3 is TGTGCCAGCAGTTTAAACAGGGGCCCCAATCAGCCCCAGCATTTT.

This clone has only one observation. This chain links TRBV2 with TRBJ2-1, with 7 bases matching TRBD2. Germline values: CDR1 SNHLY, CDR2 FYNNEI. The CDR3 length is 14 residues. V trimming: 5 bases; J trimming: 7 bases; junction bases outside the gene matches: 8. As DNA, the CDR3 is TGTGCCAGCAGTAAAGGTCAGGGAGGGAATGAGCAGTTCTTC. Translation: CASSKGQGGNEQFF.

Worth noting for this clone: Other DNA sequences in this sample translate to the same CDR3. The chain carries TRBV6-6 and TRBJ1-5, with D perhaps TRBD1 (5 bases). The V and J ends lost 2 bases and 3 bases respectively, with 11 bases between them. Germline CDR1 and CDR2: MNHNY and SVGAGI (reference sequence). The CDR3 is 15 amino acids. In DNA, the CDR3 is TGTGCCAGCAGTTACAATCGGGGGGACAATCAGCCCCAGCATTTT. It yields the protein CASSYNRGDNQPQHF.

The chain is built from TRBV5-6 and TRBJ2-7; possibly TRBD1 for D (6 bases). There are 14 residues in the CDR3. Germline values: CDR1 SGHDT, CDR2 YYEEEE. V was shortened by 5 bases and J by 3 bases, with 15 bases between the two germline ends. The CDR3 nucleotides read TGTGCCAGCAGGGCCAGGGGCTCTCTCTACGAGCAGTACTTC. Translating gives CASRARGSLYEQYF.

The chain links TRBV7-2 to TRBJ2-7, with TRBD1 matching over 9 bases. Germline-derived CDR1 and CDR2 are SGHTA and FQGNSA. The CDR3 runs to 16 residues. The V and J ends lost 1 base and 1 base, in that order; junction bases with no gene match: 5. DNA of the CDR3: TGTGCCAGCAGCTTAGGGGCCGGGACAGGGTCCTACGAGCAGTACTTC. It yields the protein CASSLGAGTGSYEQYF.

The genes are TRBV30 and TRBJ2-1; 9 nucleotides agree with TRBD2. V lost 3 bases and J lost 12; bases outside the gene matches: 24. The CDR3 runs to 18 residues. Germline V lookup: CDR1 GTSNPN, CDR2 SVGIG (reference sequence). CDR3 protein: CAWSQNLQAGGRYYGQFF. CDR3 in DNA: TGTGCCTGGAGCCAAAATCTGCAAGCGGGGGGACGATACTATGGGCAGTTCTTC.

The chain carries TRBV7-6 and TRBJ1-1, with a tentative D call TRBD1 (5 bases). The germline V gene has CDR1 SGHVS and CDR2 FNYEAQ. The CDR3 totals 12 residues. The V gene lost 6 bases and the J gene lost 4 bases, with 9 bases spanning the gap. The CDR3, as DNA: TGTGCCAGCAGAACCGGGACCACTGAAGCTTTCTTT. It codes for CASRTGTTEAFF.

CDR3: CATIFSDRGRFYGYTF. Here the CDR3 DNA reads TGTGCCACCATCTTTTCGGACAGGGGTCGGTTCTATGGCTACACCTTC. This chain joins TRBV2 and TRBJ1-2, with 9 positions matching TRBD1. J was trimmed by 4 bases and V by 10 bases; bases with no gene match: 16. Germline CDR1 is SNHLY and CDR2 is FYNNEI. This CDR3 region has 16 residues.

V is TRBV10-3 and J is TRBJ2-1; TRBD1 agrees at 7 bases. The CDR3 is 15 residues long. Trimming cost V 6 bases and J 7 bases; bases outside gene matches: 12. Germline lookup yields CDR1 ENHRY and CDR2 SYGVKD. In nucleotides, the CDR3 is TGTGCCATCAGCCTGACAGGGAAAAGAGGTAATGAGCAGTTCTTC. Protein: CAISLTGKRGNEQFF.

The chain combines TRBV6-4 with TRBJ1-6, with D hard to call. Germline CDR1 and CDR2: MRHNA and SNTAGT. The CDR3 has 18 residues. V was pared by 2 bases and J by 0 bases, with 14 bases between. In DNA, the CDR3 is TGTGCCAGCAGTGACAACCCCCGAGGGAGCTCCTATAATTCACCCCTCCACTTT. Protein product: CASSDNPRGSSYNSPLHF.

V is TRBV24-1 and J is TRBJ1-2; no firm D call. The CDR3 length is 13 residues. V was pared by 7 bases and J by 0 bases, with 8 bases between. In germline, CDR1 is KGHDR, CDR2 SFDVKD. CDR3 nucleotides: TGTGCCACCAGAAAATCCTCTAACTATGGCTACACCTTC. It encodes CATRKSSNYGYTF.

The chain employs TRBV5-4 and TRBJ2-7, with no clear D. Deletions cut 0 bases from V and 7 bases from J, with 17 bases between. The CDR3 loop spans 15 amino acids. Per the germline V gene, CDR1 is SGHNT and CDR2 is YYREEE (reference sequence). As DNA, the CDR3 is TGTGCCAGCAGCTTGGTGAGACTCAAAGTGGAGGAGCAGTACTTC. Translating it yields CASSLVRLKVEEQYF.

The chain employs TRBV9 and TRBJ2-7; 10 nucleotides align to TRBD1. J lost 6 bases, V lost 3 bases, and 0 bases had no gene match. The V gene's germline CDR1 is SGDLS and CDR2 YYNGEE. The CDR3 contains 12 residues. The CDR3 reads CASSGTGGEQYF. The DNA for the CDR3 is TGTGCCAGCAGCGGGACAGGGGGCGAGCAGTACTTC.

The count of this clone is one. The chain is built from TRBV7-2 and TRBJ2-7; perhaps TRBD1 as D (6 bases). V was cut by 2 bases and J by 4 bases, with 6 bases left in between. This CDR3 region has 12 residues. Germline V gene data show CDR1 as SGHTA and CDR2 as FQGNSA. The CDR3 DNA is TGTGCCAGCAGCTTAACAGGGTACGAGCAGTACTTC. Translation: CASSLTGYEQYF.

This chain uses TRBV10-3 with TRBJ2-1; TRBD1 might be the D (6 bases). V was shortened by 7 bases and J by 6 bases, with 19 bases between the two germline ends. Germline assignment: CDR1 ENHRY and CDR2 SYGVKD. The CDR3 runs to 15 residues. In DNA form, the CDR3 reads TGTGCCATCAAATTTTCAGGGGAAATGGGCAATGAGCAGTTCTTC. Amino acids: CAIKFSGEMGNEQFF.

The chain links TRBV19 to TRBJ2-7; 9 bases agree with TRBD1. The CDR3 runs to 17 residues. Germline CDR1 reads LNHDA; CDR2 reads SQIVND (reference sequence). With V trimmed by 3 bases and J by 2 bases, 11 bases remained unmatched. The CDR3 bases are TGTGCCAGTAGTATCCTGACGGGGACAGGGACTCCCTACGAGCAGTACTTC. Translation gives CASSILTGTGTPYEQYF.